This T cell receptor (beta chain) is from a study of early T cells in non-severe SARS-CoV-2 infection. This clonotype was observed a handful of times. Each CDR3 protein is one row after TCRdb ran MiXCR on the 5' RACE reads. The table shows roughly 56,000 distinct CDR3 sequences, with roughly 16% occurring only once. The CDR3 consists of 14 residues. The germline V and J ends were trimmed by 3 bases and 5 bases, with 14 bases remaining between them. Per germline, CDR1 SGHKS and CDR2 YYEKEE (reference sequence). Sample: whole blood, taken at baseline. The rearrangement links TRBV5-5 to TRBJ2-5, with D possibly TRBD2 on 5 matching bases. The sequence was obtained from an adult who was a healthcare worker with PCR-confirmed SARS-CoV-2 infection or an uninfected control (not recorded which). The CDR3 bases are TGTGCCAGCAGCTCATTTCCTAGAGGGGAGACCCAGTACTTC. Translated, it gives CASSSFPRGETQYF.